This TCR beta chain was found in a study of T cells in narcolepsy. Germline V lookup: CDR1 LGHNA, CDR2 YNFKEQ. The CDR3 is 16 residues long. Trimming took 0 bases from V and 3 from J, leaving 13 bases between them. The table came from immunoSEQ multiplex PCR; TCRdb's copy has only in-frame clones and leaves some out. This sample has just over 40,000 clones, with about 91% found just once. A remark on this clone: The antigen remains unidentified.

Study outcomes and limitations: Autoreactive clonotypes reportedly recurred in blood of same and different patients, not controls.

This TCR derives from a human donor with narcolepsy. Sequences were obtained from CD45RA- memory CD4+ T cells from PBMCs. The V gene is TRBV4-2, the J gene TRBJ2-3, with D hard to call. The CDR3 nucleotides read TGTGCCAGCAGCCAAGAGAGCTCACCTCGTACAGATACGCAGTATTTT. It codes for CASSQESSPRTDTQYF.